The 4 T cell receptor beta chains in this list originate from one sample, sequenced in a study of T cell changes during pregnancy in multiple sclerosis. Libraries were prepared by immunoSEQ multiplex PCR; TCRdb keeps only in-frame clonotypes and omits some of them. The data show some 130,000 clones, roughly 96% seen once. This specimen was peripheral blood, taken after pregnancy. These receptors all come from a female donor with multiple sclerosis, enrolled in a pregnancy study.

CDR3 in DNA: TGTGCCAGCAGTACGCGGACAGGGAGAGAGACCCAGTACTTC. Protein product: CASSTRTGRETQYF. The genes are TRBV28 and TRBJ2-5, with TRBD1 identical over 8 bases. Germline V gene data show CDR1 as MDHEN and CDR2 as SYDVKM. The V and J ends lost 5 bases and 4 bases, in that order; junction bases with no gene match: 6. The CDR3 extends over 14 amino acids.

The chain combines TRBV6-5 with TRBJ1-5; D ambiguous. The CDR3 length is 15 residues. Germline-derived CDR1 and CDR2 are MNHEY and SVGAGI. The V and J ends lost 6 bases and 4 bases respectively, with 16 bases between them. Here the CDR3 reads CASRSRQISNQPQHF. For the CDR3, the DNA is TGTGCCAGCAGATCGAGACAAATTAGTAATCAGCCCCAGCATTTT.

This chain connects TRBV30 to TRBJ2-4; possible D gene TRBD1, 5 bases. Trimming took off 3 bases at V and 9 bases at J, with 15 bases between the two ends. The CDR3 extends over 13 amino acids. Germline V gives CDR1 GTSNPN, CDR2 SVGIG (reference sequence). CDR3 protein: CAWRGAGSSIQYF. The DNA for the CDR3 is TGTGCCTGGAGAGGGGCAGGGTCAAGCATTCAGTACTTC.

This chain links TRBV5-1 with TRBJ2-2, with TRBD1 matching 8 bases. With 7 bases clipped from V and 4 bases from J, the junction kept 6 bases outside the gene matches. Germline assignment: CDR1 SGHRS and CDR2 YFSETQ. The CDR3 runs 14 residues. The CDR3 bases are TGCGCCAGCCGAGACAGGGGAGGCACCGGGGAGCTGTTTTTT. This sequence encodes CASRDRGGTGELFF.